Given below is one T cell receptor (beta chain) in context. The antigen is unknown. Primed by a sample-barcoded 5' primer and a J-beta primer mix, a second PCR proceeded for roughly 7 to 11 cycles. Per sample, CDR3-containing paired-end reads numbered at least 3 million. Each CDR3 protein gets one entry after TCRdb re-called the 5' RACE reads with MiXCR. This repertoire shows about 800,000 distinct CDR3 sequences, roughly 64% found once; its top ten account for about 20%. Germline V gene data show CDR1 as LGHDT and CDR2 as YNNKEL (reference sequence). The CDR3 runs to 16 residues. Trimming left V 4 bases short and J 11 bases short, with 26 bases between. The data are from a study of blood T cells in healthy people across ages. Background on the study: Every two T cells gave about one barcoded beta molecule via template switching. General study results and limits: Donors of long life had a larger count of naive CD4+ cells and greater diversity than aged donors.

The sequence was collected from a young man in good health. V usage is TRBV3-1 and J usage is TRBJ2-5; TRBD1 might be the D (5 bases). The sequenced sample was blood. CDR3 bases: TGTGCCAGCAGCCGAGCAGGGTTTCGGGTGAACTACCAGCAGTACTTC. As protein: CASSRAGFRVNYQQYF.